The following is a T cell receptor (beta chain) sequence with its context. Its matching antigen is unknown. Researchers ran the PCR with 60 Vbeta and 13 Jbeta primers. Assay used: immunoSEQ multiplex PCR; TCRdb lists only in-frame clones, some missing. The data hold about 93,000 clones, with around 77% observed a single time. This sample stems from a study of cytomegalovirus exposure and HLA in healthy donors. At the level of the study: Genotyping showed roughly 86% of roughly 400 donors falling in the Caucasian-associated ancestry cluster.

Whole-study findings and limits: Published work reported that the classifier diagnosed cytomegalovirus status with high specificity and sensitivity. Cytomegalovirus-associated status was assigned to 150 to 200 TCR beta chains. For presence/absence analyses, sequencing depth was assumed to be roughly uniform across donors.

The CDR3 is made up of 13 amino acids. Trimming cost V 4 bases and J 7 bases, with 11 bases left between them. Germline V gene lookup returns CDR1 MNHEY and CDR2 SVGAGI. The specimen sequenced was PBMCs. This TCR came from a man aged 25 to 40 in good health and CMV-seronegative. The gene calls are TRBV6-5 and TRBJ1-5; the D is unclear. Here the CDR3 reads CASSWGGDQPQHF. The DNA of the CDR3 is TGTGCCAGCAGTTGGGGAGGAGACCAGCCCCAGCATTTT.